This TCR beta chain is from a study of T cell responses to AZD1222 COVID-19 vaccine. Sequencing was performed with immunoSEQ multiplex PCR; in TCRdb, only in-frame clones are kept and a portion is missing. This repertoire shows under 200,000 clones, 85% to 95% found once; its top ten account for around 0.66%. The study, taken as a whole, reports: Along spike, vaccine-associated CD4 TCRs were found throughout, with dominance at 160-218 and 743-854. Sampling captured repertoires only after the peak T cell response. White British ancestry dominated among donors, who included more females, and clonal diversity was possibly underestimated.

About this clone itself: Its specificity is unknown.

Trimming stripped 6 bases from V and 3 bases from J, with 21 bases between. The CDR3 totals 16 residues. Germline assignment: CDR1 MDHEN and CDR2 SYDVKM. This rearrangement joins TRBV28 to TRBJ2-7; possible D gene TRBD1, 5 bases. Specimen: peripheral blood, collected on day 0 of AZD1222 vaccination. This receptor was taken from an adult in good health. The CDR3 is CASRPPSGPRVYEQYF. CDR3 sequence (DNA): TGTGCCAGCAGACCCCCCTCCGGGCCCAGGGTCTACGAGCAGTACTTC.